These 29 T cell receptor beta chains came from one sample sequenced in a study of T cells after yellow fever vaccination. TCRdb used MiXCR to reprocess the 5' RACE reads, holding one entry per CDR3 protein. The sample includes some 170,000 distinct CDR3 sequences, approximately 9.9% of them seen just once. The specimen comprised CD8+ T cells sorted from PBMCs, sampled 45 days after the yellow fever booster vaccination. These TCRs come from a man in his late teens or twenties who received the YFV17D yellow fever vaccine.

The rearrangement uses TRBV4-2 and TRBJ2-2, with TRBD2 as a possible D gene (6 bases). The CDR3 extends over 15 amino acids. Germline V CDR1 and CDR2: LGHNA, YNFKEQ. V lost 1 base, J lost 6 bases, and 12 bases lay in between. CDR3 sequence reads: CASSQVAGEAGELFF. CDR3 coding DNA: TGTGCCAGCAGCCAAGTCGCTGGGGAGGCCGGGGAGCTGTTTTTT.

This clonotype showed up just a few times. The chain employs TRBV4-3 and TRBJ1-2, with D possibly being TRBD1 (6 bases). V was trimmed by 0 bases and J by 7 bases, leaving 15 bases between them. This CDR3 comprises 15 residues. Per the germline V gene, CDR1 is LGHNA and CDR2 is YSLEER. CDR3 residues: CASSQDRRTVLGYTF. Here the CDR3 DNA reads TGCGCCAGCAGCCAAGATAGGAGGACAGTGCTTGGCTACACCTTC.

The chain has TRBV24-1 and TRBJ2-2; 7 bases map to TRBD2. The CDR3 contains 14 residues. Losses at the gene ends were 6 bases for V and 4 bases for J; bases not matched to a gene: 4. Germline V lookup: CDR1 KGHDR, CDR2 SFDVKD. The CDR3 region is CATSPGRVTGELFF. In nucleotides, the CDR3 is TGTGCCACCAGTCCAGGGAGGGTCACCGGGGAGCTGTTTTTT.

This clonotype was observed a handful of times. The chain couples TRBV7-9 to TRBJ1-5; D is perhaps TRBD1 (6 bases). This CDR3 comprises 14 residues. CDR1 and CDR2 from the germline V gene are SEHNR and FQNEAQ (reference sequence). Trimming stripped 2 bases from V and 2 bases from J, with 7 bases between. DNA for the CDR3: TGTGCCAGCAGCTTAAACAGGGGCAATCAGCCCCAGCATTTT. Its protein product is CASSLNRGNQPQHF. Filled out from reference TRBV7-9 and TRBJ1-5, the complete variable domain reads DTGVSQNPRHKITKRGQNVTFRCDPISEHNRLYWYRQTLGQGPEFLTYFQNEAQLEKSRLLSDRFSAERPKGSFSTLEIQRTEQGDSAMYLCASSLNRGNQPQHFGDGTRLSIL.

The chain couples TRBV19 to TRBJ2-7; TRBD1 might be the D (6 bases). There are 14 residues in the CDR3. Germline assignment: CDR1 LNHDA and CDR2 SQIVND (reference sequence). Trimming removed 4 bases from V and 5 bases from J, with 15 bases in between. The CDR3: CASSNGGGPDEQYF. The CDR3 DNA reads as TGTGCCAGTAGTAATGGTGGGGGCCCGGACGAGCAGTACTTC.

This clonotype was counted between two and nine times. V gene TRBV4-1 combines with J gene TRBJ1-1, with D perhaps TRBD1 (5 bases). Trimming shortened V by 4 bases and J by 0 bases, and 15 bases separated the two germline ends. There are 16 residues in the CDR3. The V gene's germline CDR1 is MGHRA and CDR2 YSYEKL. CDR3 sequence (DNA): TGCGCCAGCAGCCTCCCCTCGGGGCAGATGAACACTGAAGCTTTCTTT. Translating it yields CASSLPSGQMNTEAFF.

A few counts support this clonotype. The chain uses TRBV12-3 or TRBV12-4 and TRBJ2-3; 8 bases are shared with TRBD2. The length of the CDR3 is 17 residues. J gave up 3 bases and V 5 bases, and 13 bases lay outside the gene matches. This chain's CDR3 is CASSGPLSRGVTDTQYF. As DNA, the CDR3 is TGTGCCAGCAGTGGGCCTCTGTCGCGGGGGGTAACAGATACGCAGTATTTT.

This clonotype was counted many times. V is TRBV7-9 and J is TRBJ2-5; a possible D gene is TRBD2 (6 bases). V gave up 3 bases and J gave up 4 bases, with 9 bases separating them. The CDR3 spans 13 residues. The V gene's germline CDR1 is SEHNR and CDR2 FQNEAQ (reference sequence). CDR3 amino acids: CASSLMEGETQYF. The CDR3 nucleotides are TGTGCCAGCAGCTTGATGGAGGGAGAGACCCAGTACTTC.

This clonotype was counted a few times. The CDR3 spells CSVLTIRALSYNEQFF. CDR3 DNA sequence: TGCAGCGTCCTCACAATACGGGCGCTCTCCTACAATGAGCAGTTCTTC. The J gene is TRBJ2-1, the V gene TRBV29-1; D gene uncertain. The V end was cut by 6 bases, the J end by 0 bases, with 18 bases between. The CDR3 loop spans 16 amino acids. Germline CDR1 is SQVTM and CDR2 is ANQGSEA.

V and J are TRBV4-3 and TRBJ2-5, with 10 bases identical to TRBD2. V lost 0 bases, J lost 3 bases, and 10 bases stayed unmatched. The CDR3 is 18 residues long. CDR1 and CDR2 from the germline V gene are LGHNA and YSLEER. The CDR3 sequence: CASSQDGFGLAGEETQYF. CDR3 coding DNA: TGCGCCAGCAGCCAAGATGGTTTTGGGCTAGCGGGGGAAGAGACCCAGTACTTC.

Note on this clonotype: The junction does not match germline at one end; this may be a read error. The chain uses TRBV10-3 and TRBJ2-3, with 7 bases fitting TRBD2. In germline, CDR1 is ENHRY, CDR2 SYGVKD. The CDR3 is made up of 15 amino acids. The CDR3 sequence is CAFSVPSGTTDTQYF. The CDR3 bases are TGTGCCTTCAGTGTGCCTAGCGGAACCACAGATACGCAGTATTTT.

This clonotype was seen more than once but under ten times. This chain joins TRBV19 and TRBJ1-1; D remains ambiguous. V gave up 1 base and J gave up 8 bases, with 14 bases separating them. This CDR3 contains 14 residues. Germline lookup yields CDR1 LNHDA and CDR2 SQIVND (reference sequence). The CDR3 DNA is TGTGCCAGTAGTATAGGCACGAAAGCCTTCGAAGCTTTCTTT. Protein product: CASSIGTKAFEAFF.

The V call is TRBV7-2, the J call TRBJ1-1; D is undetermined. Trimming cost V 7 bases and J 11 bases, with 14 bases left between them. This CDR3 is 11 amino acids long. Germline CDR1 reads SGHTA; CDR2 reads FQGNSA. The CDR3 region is CASTPLVWAFF. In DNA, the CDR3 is TGTGCCAGCACCCCTTTGGTGTGGGCTTTCTTT.

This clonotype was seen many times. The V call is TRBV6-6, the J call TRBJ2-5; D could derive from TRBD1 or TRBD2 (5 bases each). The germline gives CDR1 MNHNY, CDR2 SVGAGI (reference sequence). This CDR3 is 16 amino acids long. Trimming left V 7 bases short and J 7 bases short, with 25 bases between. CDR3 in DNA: TGTGCCAGCACCGCGCCCGGGGCGCCGACCAAGGGGACCCAGTACTTC. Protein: CASTAPGAPTKGTQYF.

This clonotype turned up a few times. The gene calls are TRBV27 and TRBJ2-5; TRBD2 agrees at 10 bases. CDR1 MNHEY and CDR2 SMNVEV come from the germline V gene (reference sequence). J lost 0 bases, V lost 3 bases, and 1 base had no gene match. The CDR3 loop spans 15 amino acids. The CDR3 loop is CASSFSGGYQETQYF. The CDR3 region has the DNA TGTGCCAGCAGTTTTAGCGGGGGGTACCAAGAGACCCAGTACTTC.

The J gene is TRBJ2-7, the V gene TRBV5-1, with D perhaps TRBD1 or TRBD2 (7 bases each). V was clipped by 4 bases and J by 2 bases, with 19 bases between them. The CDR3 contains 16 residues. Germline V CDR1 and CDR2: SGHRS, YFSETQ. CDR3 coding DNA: TGCGCCAGCAGCACCCGGACAGGTCGGGGGGCCTACGAGCAGTACGTC. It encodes CASSTRTGRGAYEQYV.

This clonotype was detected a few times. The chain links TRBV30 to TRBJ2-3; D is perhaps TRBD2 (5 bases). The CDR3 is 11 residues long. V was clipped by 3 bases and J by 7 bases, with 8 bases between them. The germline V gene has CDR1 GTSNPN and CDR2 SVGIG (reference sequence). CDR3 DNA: TGTGCCTGGAGAAGAGGGAATACGCAGTATTTT. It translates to CAWRRGNTQYF.

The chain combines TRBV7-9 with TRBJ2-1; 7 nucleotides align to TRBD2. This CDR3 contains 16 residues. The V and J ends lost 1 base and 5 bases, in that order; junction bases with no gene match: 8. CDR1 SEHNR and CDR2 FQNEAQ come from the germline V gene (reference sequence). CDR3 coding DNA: TGTGCCAGCAGCTTAGTTGGGGGAGGGGAAAACAATGAGCAGTTCTTC. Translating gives CASSLVGGGENNEQFF.

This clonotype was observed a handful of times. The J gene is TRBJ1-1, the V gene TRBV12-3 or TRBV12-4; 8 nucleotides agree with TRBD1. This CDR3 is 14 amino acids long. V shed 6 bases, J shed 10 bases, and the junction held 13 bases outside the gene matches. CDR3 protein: CASSLDRALRLAFF. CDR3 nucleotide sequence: TGTGCCAGCAGCCTGGACAGGGCCCTCCGTTTAGCTTTCTTT.

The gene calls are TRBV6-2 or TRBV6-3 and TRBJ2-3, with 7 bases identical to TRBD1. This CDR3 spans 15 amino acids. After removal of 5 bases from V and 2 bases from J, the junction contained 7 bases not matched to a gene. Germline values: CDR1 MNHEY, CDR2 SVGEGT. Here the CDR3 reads CASSLGGSLTDTQYF. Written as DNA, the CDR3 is TGTGCCAGCAGTCTAGGGGGCAGCCTCACAGATACGCAGTATTTT.

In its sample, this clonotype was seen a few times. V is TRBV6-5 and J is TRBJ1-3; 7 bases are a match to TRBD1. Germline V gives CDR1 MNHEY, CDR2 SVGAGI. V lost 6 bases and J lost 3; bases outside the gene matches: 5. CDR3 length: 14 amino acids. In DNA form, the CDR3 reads TGTGCCAGCAGAGAACAGGGGATTGGAAACACCATATATTTT. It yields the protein CASREQGIGNTIYF.

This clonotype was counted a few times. CDR3 sequence (DNA): TGTGCCAGCAGCCCCTGGGGACAGGCTTACACAGATACGCAGTATTTT. This sequence encodes CASSPWGQAYTDTQYF. V and J are TRBV7-8 and TRBJ2-3; 8 nucleotides agree with TRBD1. Looked up from germline, CDR1 is SGHVS and CDR2 is FQNEAQ. Trimming removed 5 bases from V and 2 bases from J; junction bases left unmatched: 9. This CDR3 region has 16 residues. Looking up the rest from reference TRBV7-8 and TRBJ2-3 gives the full variable domain: GAGVSQSPRYKVAKRGQDVALRCDPISGHVSLFWYQQALGQGPEFLTYFQNEAQLDKSGLPSDRFFAERPEGSVSTLKIQRTQQEDSAVYLCASSPWGQAYTDTQYFGPGTRLTVL.

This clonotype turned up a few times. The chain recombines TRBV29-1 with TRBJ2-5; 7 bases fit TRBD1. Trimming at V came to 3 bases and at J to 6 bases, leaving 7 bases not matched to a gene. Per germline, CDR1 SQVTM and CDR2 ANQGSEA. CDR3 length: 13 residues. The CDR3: CSVEGTVPKTQYF. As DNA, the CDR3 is TGCAGCGTTGAGGGGACAGTGCCGAAGACCCAGTACTTC.

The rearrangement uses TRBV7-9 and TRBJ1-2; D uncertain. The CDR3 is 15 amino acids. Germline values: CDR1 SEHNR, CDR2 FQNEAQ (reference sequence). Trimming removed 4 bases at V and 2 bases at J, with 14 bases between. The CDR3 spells CASSSRTKPNYGYTF. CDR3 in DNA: TGTGCCAGCAGCTCAAGGACGAAACCGAACTATGGCTACACCTTC.

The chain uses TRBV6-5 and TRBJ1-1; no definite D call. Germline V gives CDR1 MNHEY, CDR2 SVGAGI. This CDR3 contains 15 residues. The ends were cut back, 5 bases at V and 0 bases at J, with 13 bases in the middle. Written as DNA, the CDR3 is TGTGCCAGCAGTCCCCTGGGAGGCTTGAACACTGAAGCTTTCTTT. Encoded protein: CASSPLGGLNTEAFF.

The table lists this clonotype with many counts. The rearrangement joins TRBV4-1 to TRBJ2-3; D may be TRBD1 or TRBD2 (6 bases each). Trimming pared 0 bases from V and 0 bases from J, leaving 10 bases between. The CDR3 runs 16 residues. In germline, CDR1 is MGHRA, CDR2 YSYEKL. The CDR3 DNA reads TGCGCCAGCAGCCAAGATCCGGGGGCGAGCACAGATACGCAGTATTTT. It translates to CASSQDPGASTDTQYF.

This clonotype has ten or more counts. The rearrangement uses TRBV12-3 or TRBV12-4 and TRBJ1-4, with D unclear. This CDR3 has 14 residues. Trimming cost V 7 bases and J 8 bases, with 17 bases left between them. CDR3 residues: CASTPGLGGEKLFF. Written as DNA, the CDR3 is TGTGCCAGCACCCCGGGCCTCGGAGGGGAAAAACTGTTTTTT.

The CDR3 loop reads CASSYLAGGLYEQFF. In nucleotides, the CDR3 is TGTGCCAGCAGTTATTTAGCGGGGGGGCTATATGAGCAGTTCTTC. The chain employs TRBV12-3 or TRBV12-4 and TRBJ2-1; 11 bases map to TRBD2. With V trimmed by 4 bases and J by 8 bases, 7 bases remained unmatched. CDR3 length: 15 amino acids.

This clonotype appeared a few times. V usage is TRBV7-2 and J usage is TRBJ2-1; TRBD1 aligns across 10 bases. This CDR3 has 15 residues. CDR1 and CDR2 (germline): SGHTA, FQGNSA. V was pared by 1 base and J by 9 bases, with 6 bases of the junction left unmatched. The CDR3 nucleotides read TGTGCCAGCAGCTTAGTGATGACAGGGGGCTTTGAGCAGTTCTTC. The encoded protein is CASSLVMTGGFEQFF.